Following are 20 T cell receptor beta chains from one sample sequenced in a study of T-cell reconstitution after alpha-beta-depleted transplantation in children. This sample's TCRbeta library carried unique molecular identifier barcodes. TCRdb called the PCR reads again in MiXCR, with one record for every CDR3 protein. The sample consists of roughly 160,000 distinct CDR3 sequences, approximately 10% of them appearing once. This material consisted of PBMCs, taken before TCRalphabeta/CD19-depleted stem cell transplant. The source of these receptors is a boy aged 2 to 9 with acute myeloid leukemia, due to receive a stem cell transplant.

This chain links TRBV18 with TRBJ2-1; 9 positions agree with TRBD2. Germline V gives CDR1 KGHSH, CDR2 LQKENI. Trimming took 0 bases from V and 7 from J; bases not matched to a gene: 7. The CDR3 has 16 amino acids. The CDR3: CASSPPVAGVWNEQFF. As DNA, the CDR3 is TGTGCCAGCTCACCACCGGTAGCGGGGGTCTGGAATGAGCAGTTCTTC. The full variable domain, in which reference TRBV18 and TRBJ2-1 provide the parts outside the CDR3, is NAGVMQNPRHLVRRRGQEARLRCSPMKGHSHVYWYRQLPEEGLKFMVYLQKENIIDESGMPKERFSAEFPKEGPSILRIQQVVRGDSAAYFCASSPPVAGVWNEQFFGPGTRLTVL.

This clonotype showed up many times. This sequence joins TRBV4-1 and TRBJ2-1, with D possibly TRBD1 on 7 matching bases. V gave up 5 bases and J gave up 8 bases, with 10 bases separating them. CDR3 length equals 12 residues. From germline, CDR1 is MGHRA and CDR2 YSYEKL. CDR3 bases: TGCGCCAGCAGCTTCAGGGGGGATGAGCAGTTCTTC. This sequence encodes CASSFRGDEQFF.

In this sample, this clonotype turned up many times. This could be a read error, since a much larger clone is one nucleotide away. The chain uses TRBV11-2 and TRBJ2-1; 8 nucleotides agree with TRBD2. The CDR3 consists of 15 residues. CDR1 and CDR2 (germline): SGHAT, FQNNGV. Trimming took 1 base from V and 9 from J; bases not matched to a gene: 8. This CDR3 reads CASSLGAGAYIEQFF. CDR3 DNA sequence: TGTGCCAGCAGCTTAGGAGCGGGAGCTTATATTGAGCAGTTCTTC.

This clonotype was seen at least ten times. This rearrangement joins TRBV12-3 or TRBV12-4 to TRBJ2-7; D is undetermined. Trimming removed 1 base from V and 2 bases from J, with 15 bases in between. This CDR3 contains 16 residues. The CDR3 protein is CASSLGSRLTPYEQYF. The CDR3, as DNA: TGTGCCAGCAGTTTAGGGTCACGACTTACTCCCTACGAGCAGTACTTC.

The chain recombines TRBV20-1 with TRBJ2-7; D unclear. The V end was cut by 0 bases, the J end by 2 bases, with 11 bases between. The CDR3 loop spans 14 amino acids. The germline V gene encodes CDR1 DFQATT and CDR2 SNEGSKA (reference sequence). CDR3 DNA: TGCAGTGCTAGAGAGGCAGCAGCAACCTACGAGCAGTACTTC. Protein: CSAREAAATYEQYF.

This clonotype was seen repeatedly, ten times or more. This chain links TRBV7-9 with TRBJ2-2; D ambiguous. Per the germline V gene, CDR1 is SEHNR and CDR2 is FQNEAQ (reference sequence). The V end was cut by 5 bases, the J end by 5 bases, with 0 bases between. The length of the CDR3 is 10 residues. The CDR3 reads CASSTGELFF. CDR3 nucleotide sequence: TGTGCCAGCAGCACCGGGGAGCTGTTTTTT.

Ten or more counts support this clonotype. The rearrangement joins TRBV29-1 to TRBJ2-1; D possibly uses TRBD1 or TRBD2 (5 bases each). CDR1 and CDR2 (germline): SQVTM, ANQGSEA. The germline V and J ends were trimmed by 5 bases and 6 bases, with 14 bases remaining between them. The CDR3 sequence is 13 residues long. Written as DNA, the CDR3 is TGCAGCGTTCTCGGGGCTGGAGGCAATGAGCAGTTCTTC. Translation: CSVLGAGGNEQFF.

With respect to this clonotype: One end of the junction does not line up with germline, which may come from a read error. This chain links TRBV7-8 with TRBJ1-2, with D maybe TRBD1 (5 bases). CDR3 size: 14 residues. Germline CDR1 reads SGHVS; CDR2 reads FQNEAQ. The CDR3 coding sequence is TGTGTCAGCAGCCGAAACCAGGGTCAAAATGGCTACGCCTTC. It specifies CVSSRNQGQNGYAF.

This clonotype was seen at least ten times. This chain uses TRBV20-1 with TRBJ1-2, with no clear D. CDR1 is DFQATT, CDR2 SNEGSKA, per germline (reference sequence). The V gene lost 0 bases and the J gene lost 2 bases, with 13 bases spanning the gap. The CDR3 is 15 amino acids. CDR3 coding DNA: TGCAGTGCTAGAGATAGTACGGTAAACAACTATGGCTACACCTTC. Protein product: CSARDSTVNNYGYTF.

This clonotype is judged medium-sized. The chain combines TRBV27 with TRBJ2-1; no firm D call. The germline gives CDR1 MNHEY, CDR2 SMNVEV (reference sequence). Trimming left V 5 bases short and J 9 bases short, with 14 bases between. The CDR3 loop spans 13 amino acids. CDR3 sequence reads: CASSHTSAGEQFF. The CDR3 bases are TGTGCCAGCAGTCACACGTCAGCCGGTGAGCAGTTCTTC.

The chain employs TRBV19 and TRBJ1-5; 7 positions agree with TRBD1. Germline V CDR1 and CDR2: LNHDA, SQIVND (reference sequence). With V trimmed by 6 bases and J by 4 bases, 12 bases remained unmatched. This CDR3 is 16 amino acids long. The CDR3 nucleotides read TGTGCCAGTAGCATTATGGGGGACAGTCTAAATCAGCCCCAGCATTTT. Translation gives CASSIMGDSLNQPQHF. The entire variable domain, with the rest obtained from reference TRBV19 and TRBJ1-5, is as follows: DGGITQSPKYLFRKEGQNVTLSCEQNLNHDAMYWYRQDPGQGLRLIYYSQIVNDFQKGDIAEGYSVSREKKESFPLTVTSAQKNPTAFYLCASSIMGDSLNQPQHFGDGTRLSIL.

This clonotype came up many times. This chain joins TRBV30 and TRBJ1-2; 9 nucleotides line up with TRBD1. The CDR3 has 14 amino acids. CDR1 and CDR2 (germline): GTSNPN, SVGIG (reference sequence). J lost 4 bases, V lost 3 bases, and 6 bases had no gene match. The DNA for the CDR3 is TGTGCCTGGAGGAGGACAGGGGTGGTCTATGGCTACACCTTC. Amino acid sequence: CAWRRTGVVYGYTF.

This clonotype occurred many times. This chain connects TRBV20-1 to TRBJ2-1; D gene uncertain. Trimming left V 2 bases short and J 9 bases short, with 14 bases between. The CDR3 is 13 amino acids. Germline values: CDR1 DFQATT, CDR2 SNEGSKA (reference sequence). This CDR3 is CSARKNPRPEQFF. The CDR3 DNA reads TGCAGTGCTAGAAAAAACCCCCGACCTGAGCAGTTCTTC.

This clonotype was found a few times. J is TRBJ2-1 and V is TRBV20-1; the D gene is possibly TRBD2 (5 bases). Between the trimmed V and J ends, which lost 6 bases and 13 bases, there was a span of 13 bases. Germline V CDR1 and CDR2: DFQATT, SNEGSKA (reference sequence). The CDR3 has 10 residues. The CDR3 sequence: CSALGRTQFF. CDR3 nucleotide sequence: TGCAGTGCCCTGGGGAGAACCCAGTTCTTC.

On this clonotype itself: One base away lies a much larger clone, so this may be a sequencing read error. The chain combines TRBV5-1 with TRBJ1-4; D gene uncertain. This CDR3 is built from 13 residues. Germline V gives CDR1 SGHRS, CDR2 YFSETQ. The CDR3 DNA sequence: TGCGCCAACAGCTTGACAACTAATGAAAAACTGTTTTTT. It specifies CANSLTTNEKLFF.

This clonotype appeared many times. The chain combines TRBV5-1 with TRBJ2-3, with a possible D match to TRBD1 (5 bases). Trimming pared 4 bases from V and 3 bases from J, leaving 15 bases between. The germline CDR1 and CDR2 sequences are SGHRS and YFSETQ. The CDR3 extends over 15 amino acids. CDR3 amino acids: CASSAGGARTDTQYF. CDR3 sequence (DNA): TGCGCCAGCAGCGCAGGTGGGGCTAGGACAGATACGCAGTATTTT.

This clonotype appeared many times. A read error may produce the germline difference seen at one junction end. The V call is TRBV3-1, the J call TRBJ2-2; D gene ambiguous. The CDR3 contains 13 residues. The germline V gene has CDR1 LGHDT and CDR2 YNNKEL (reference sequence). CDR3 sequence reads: CASSQANIGELFF. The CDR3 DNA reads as TGTGCCAGCAGCCAAGCTAACATCGGGGAGCTGTTTTTT.

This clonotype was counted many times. CDR3 region: CASSRTGTVNNEQFF. In DNA, the CDR3 is TGTGCCAGCAGCCGGACCGGGACAGTGAACAATGAGCAGTTCTTC. The chain employs TRBV7-6 and TRBJ2-1; 7 nucleotides match TRBD1. The CDR3 length is 15 residues. The V and J ends lost 5 bases and 5 bases, in that order; junction bases with no gene match: 9. Germline CDR1 and CDR2: SGHVS and FNYEAQ.

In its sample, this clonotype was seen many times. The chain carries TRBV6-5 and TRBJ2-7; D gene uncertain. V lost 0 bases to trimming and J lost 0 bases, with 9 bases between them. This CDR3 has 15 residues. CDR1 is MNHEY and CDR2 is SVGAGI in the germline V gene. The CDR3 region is CASSYSPPVSYEQYV. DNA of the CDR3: TGTGCCAGCAGTTACTCGCCCCCAGTCTCCTACGAGCAGTACGTC.

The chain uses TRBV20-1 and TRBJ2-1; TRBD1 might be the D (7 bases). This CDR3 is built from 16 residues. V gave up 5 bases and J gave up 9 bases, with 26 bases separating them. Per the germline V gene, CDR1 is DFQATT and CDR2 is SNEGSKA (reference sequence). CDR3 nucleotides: TGCAGTGCTTCTCCCCTTCATTTCAGGGGGGCCAGTGAGCAGTTCTTC. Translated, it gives CSASPLHFRGASEQFF.